This T cell receptor beta chain stems from a study of shared clonotypes between healthy human individuals. Whole-study context: Each donor had three CD4 naive, three CD4 memory, two CD8 naive and one CD8 memory plate. Findings and caveats of the study: Naive CD4 clonotypes overlapped across a handful of donors at roughly 5.1%.

To note about this clone: Its antigen is as yet unknown.

Deep-level settings were used for running the assay. Data came from immunoSEQ multiplex PCR; TCRdb stores just in-frame clones and leaves some out. The sample includes roughly 2.2 million clones, around 92% of them seen just once. The germline V gene encodes CDR1 MNHNS and CDR2 SASEGT. The CDR3 spans 14 residues. The V and J ends lost 6 bases and 5 bases respectively, with 17 bases between them. This TCR derives from a man aged 18 to 30 in good health. Some clones in this sample may be carry-over from other donors' samples. The V call is TRBV6-1, the J call TRBJ2-7; a weak D match, TRBD2 (6 bases). Input material: naive CD4+ T cells from PBMCs. Sample subset: CD45RA+ positively selected. CDR3 sequence reads: CASRVTGGLDEQYF. The CDR3 DNA is TGTGCCAGCAGGGTGACCGGGGGTTTGGACGAGCAGTACTTC.